A selection of T cell receptor beta chains follows, all from one sample in a study of T cell repertoires in cytomegalovirus infection. TCRdb analysed the reads with MiXCR anew, one entry per CDR3 protein. This repertoire shows 340,000 or so distinct CDR3 sequences, 20% to 25% found once; its top ten account for more than 10%. These receptors' antigens are unknown. Sample: cultured PBMCs, taken from culture after CMV antigen stimulation. These receptors were collected from a human donor in good health (CMV status not recorded). Some clones in this sample may be carry-over from other donors' samples. Each CDR3 is given with its conserved first and last residue. Each record gives: D gene, clone size, V gene, J gene, CDR3 protein, CDR3 DNA. A D gene is named only where the DNA matches it firmly. A clone size is listed for some rows: how often the clone was seen (once, few, many), or a class if it is expanded.

D: TRBD1
size: NA
V: TRBV4-3
J: TRBJ1-5
CDR3: CASSQDLRGGYAQPQHF
DNA: TGCGCCAGCAGCCAAGATCTTCGAGGGGGCTACGCTCAGCCCCAGCATTTT

D: TRBD2
size: once
V: TRBV18
J: TRBJ2-2
CDR3: CASSLHAGTSGTSGELFF
DNA: TGTGCCAGCTCACTTCACGCTGGGACTAGTGGGACGTCTGGGGAGCTGTTTTTT

D: TRBD1
size: NA
V: TRBV12-3/TRBV12-4
J: TRBJ2-7
CDR3: CASRSDRGEQYF
DNA: TGTGCCAGCAGGTCCGACAGGGGCGAGCAGTACTTC

D: TRBD1
size: few
V: TRBV7-9
J: TRBJ1-2
CDR3: CASSLVPGTGLRSYTF
DNA: TGTGCCAGCAGCTTAGTGCCCGGGACAGGGCTTAGGAGCTACACCTTC

D: TRBD2
size: NA
V: TRBV7-2
J: TRBJ2-1
CDR3: CASSPLAGGPSEQFF
DNA: TGTGCCAGCAGTCCTCTAGCGGGAGGGCCGAGTGAGCAGTTCTTC

D: TRBD2
size: NA
V: TRBV2
J: TRBJ2-1
CDR3: CASTVAGEGNEQFF
DNA: TGTGCCAGCACAGTAGCGGGCGAAGGTAATGAGCAGTTCTTC

D: NA
size: many
V: TRBV7-9
J: TRBJ1-4
CDR3: CASIAYATNEKLFF
DNA: TGTGCCAGCATCGCGTATGCAACTAATGAAAAACTGTTTTTT

D: NA
size: NA
V: TRBV6-2/TRBV6-3
J: TRBJ2-1
CDR3: CASGSGGNGYNEQFF
DNA: TGTGCCAGCGGAAGCGGCGGGAATGGGTACAATGAGCAGTTCTTC

D: NA
size: once
V: TRBV12-5
J: TRBJ2-7
CDR3: CASALDRGYEQYF
DNA: TGTGCTAGTGCCCTCGACAGAGGCTACGAGCAGTACTTC

D: NA
size: few
V: TRBV10-2
J: TRBJ2-3
CDR3: CASCEFSGDTQYF
DNA: TGCGCCAGTTGTGAATTTTCAGGGGATACGCAGTATTTT

D: TRBD1
size: few
V: TRBV27
J: TRBJ1-1
CDR3: CASSGTGTGEAFF
DNA: TGTGCCAGCAGTGGAACCGGGACAGGGGAAGCTTTCTTT

D: NA
size: NA
V: TRBV12-3/TRBV12-4
J: TRBJ2-2
CDR3: CASRSRAGELFF
DNA: TGTGCCAGCAGATCAAGGGCCGGGGAGCTGTTTTTT

D: TRBD2
size: few
V: TRBV6-2/TRBV6-3
J: TRBJ2-1
CDR3: CASKISGRGNEQFF
DNA: TGTGCCAGCAAGATTAGCGGGAGGGGCAATGAGCAGTTCTTC

D: TRBD1
size: NA
V: TRBV6-6
J: TRBJ1-5
CDR3: CASRRGTGDSNQPQHF
DNA: TGTGCCAGCAGACGAGGGACAGGGGATAGCAATCAGCCCCAGCATTTT

D: NA
size: NA
V: TRBV27
J: TRBJ1-1
CDR3: CASSSFSGATEAFF
DNA: TGTGCCAGCAGTTCCTTCTCAGGGGCCACTGAAGCTTTCTTT

D: NA
size: few
V: TRBV4-1
J: TRBJ1-5
CDR3: CASSQDFGAAPIQPQHF
DNA: TGCGCCAGCAGCCAAGATTTCGGGGCCGCTCCCATACAGCCCCAGCATTTT

D: NA
size: many
V: TRBV7-2
J: TRBJ2-7
CDR3: CASSLGGDEQYF
DNA: TGTGCCAGCAGCTTAGGAGGGGACGAGCAGTACTTC

D: NA
size: few
V: TRBV4-3
J: TRBJ2-1
CDR3: CASSQGRDGAYNEQFF
DNA: TGCGCCAGCAGCCAAGGTCGGGACGGGGCCTACAATGAGCAGTTCTTC

D: NA
size: few
V: TRBV6-5
J: TRBJ2-3
CDR3: CASSTALVYALTADTQYF
DNA: TGTGCCAGCAGTACAGCCCTAGTTTATGCCCTCACCGCAGATACGCAGTATTTT

D: TRBD1
size: many
V: TRBV12-3/TRBV12-4
J: TRBJ1-6
CDR3: CASSFEAPGGGSPLHF
DNA: TGTGCCAGCAGTTTTGAAGCCCCAGGGGGGGGTTCACCCCTCCACTTT

D: TRBD2
size: many
V: TRBV7-2
J: TRBJ2-3
CDR3: CASSSSGSLTQYF
DNA: TGTGCCAGCAGCTCCAGCGGGAGTCTTACGCAGTATTTT

D: TRBD1
size: once
V: TRBV12-3/TRBV12-4
J: TRBJ2-7
CDR3: CASSPRGTGRYEQYF
DNA: TGTGCCAGCAGCCCAAGGGGGACAGGGAGATACGAGCAGTACTTC

D: NA
size: NA
V: TRBV24-1
J: TRBJ2-5
CDR3: CATSDSNSEETQYF
DNA: TGTGCCACCAGTGATTCTAATTCGGAAGAGACCCAGTACTTC

D: NA
size: many
V: TRBV7-2
J: TRBJ2-3
CDR3: CASGTAFSTDTQYF
DNA: TGTGCCAGCGGAACGGCCTTTAGCACAGATACGCAGTATTTT

D: NA
size: NA
V: TRBV19
J: TRBJ2-3
CDR3: CASSKLETRGDTQYF
DNA: TGTGCCAGTAGTAAACTGGAAACCAGAGGAGATACGCAGTATTTT

D: TRBD2
size: few
V: TRBV7-8
J: TRBJ2-3
CDR3: CASSISSGRASSDTQYF
DNA: TGTGCCAGCAGCATCTCTAGCGGGAGGGCCAGTTCAGATACGCAGTATTTT

D: NA
size: NA
V: TRBV20-1
J: TRBJ2-1
CDR3: CSAPPLAGALYNEQFF
DNA: TGCAGTGCCCCTCCACTAGCCGGAGCACTCTACAATGAGCAGTTCTTC

D: TRBD2
size: NA
V: TRBV6-6
J: TRBJ2-1
CDR3: CASKGTSGNEQFF
DNA: TGTGCCAGCAAAGGGACTAGCGGGAATGAGCAGTTCTTC

D: TRBD1
size: few
V: TRBV6-8
J: TRBJ2-5
CDR3: CASTKGQGAGKTQYF
DNA: TGTGCCAGCACGAAAGGACAGGGGGCAGGAAAGACCCAGTACTTC

D: TRBD2
size: NA
V: TRBV5-4
J: TRBJ2-4
CDR3: CASSPIAGVGKNIQYF
DNA: TGTGCCAGCAGCCCCATAGCGGGAGTGGGCAAAAACATTCAGTACTTC

D: NA
size: NA
V: TRBV12-3/TRBV12-4
J: TRBJ1-4
CDR3: CASSLSVPGAYTNEKLFF
DNA: TGTGCCAGCAGTTTATCAGTTCCAGGAGCGTATACTAATGAAAAACTGTTTTTT

D: TRBD1
size: few
V: TRBV24-1
J: TRBJ1-2
CDR3: CATSDYRGKGYGYTF
DNA: TGTGCCACCAGTGACTACAGGGGAAAAGGCTATGGCTACACCTTC

D: TRBD2
size: NA
V: TRBV20-1
J: TRBJ2-3
CDR3: CSASQTSGETDTQYF
DNA: TGCAGTGCTTCCCAGACTAGCGGGGAAACAGATACGCAGTATTTT

D: NA
size: NA
V: TRBV28
J: TRBJ2-5
CDR3: CASSKGETQYF
DNA: TGTGCCAGCAGCAAAGGAGAGACCCAGTACTTC

D: TRBD1
size: NA
V: TRBV7-8
J: TRBJ2-3
CDR3: CASSSSDRGKGHTQYF
DNA: TGTGCCAGCAGCTCCTCGGACAGGGGAAAAGGACATACGCAGTATTTT

D: NA
size: many
V: TRBV7-6
J: TRBJ2-1
CDR3: CASSLSWGSLNEQFF
DNA: TGTGCCAGCAGCTTAAGCTGGGGTAGTCTCAATGAGCAGTTCTTC

D: TRBD2
size: few
V: TRBV19
J: TRBJ2-1
CDR3: CASSIGSGSFGEQFF
DNA: TGTGCCAGTAGTATAGGTAGCGGGAGCTTTGGTGAGCAGTTCTTC

D: NA
size: few
V: TRBV2
J: TRBJ2-3
CDR3: CASSEPGRDTTQTDTQYF
DNA: TGTGCCAGCAGCGAACCTGGCCGGGACACGACGCAGACGGATACGCAGTATTTT

D: TRBD2
size: NA
V: TRBV20-1
J: TRBJ2-5
CDR3: CSAATSGTSGETQYF
DNA: TGCAGTGCTGCGACTAGCGGGACCTCCGGGGAGACCCAGTACTTC

D: NA
size: many
V: TRBV7-2
J: TRBJ2-2
CDR3: CASSSYRANTGELFF
DNA: TGTGCCAGCAGCTCATACAGGGCTAACACCGGGGAGCTGTTTTTT

D: TRBD2
size: NA
V: TRBV11-1
J: TRBJ2-1
CDR3: CASSPAGGSRVYNEQFF
DNA: TGTGCCAGCAGCCCCGCCGGCGGGAGTAGGGTTTACAATGAGCAGTTCTTC

D: NA
size: NA
V: TRBV12-3/TRBV12-4
J: TRBJ1-2
CDR3: CASSSQGKNGYTF
DNA: TGTGCCAGCAGTTCTCAGGGGAAGAATGGCTACACCTTC

D: NA
size: NA
V: TRBV7-2
J: TRBJ2-1
CDR3: CASSLDRDSEQFF
DNA: TGTGCCAGCAGCTTAGATAGGGATAGTGAGCAGTTCTTC

D: NA
size: few
V: TRBV11-3
J: TRBJ1-1
CDR3: CASSSGGTLRTSEAFF
DNA: TGTGCCAGCAGCTCCGGGGGAACACTTAGAACATCTGAAGCTTTCTTT

D: NA
size: many
V: TRBV6-1
J: TRBJ1-1
CDR3: CASSEDMYRREEAFF
DNA: TGTGCCAGCAGTGAAGATATGTACCGACGGGAAGAAGCTTTCTTT

D: NA
size: NA
V: TRBV30
J: TRBJ2-1
CDR3: CAWSSGTLYNEQFF
DNA: TGTGCCTGGAGTTCCGGGACCCTCTACAATGAGCAGTTCTTC

D: TRBD2
size: NA
V: TRBV6-2/TRBV6-3
J: TRBJ2-7
CDR3: CASSRLSPSGLPYEQYF
DNA: TGTGCCAGCAGTCGCCTCTCCCCTAGCGGGCTTCCCTACGAGCAGTACTTC

D: NA
size: NA
V: TRBV6-2/TRBV6-3
J: TRBJ2-7
CDR3: CASRPVGSYEQYF
DNA: TGTGCCAGCAGACCCGTCGGGTCCTACGAGCAGTACTTC

D: NA
size: few
V: TRBV28
J: TRBJ2-6
CDR3: CASSSQGANVLTF
DNA: TGTGCCAGCAGTTCCCAGGGGGCCAACGTCCTGACTTTC

D: NA
size: NA
V: TRBV7-9
J: TRBJ1-1
CDR3: CASSFRQTLNTEAFF
DNA: TGTGCCAGCAGCTTTCGTCAGACTCTGAACACTGAAGCTTTCTTT

D: TRBD2
size: NA
V: TRBV11-3
J: TRBJ2-3
CDR3: CASRRTSGAARYF
DNA: TGTGCCAGCAGGCGGACTAGCGGGGCCGCAAGGTATTTT

D: TRBD1
size: many
V: TRBV27
J: TRBJ2-3
CDR3: CASRDGQGRTDTQYF
DNA: TGTGCCAGCAGGGACGGACAGGGGCGAACAGATACGCAGTATTTT

D: NA
size: many
V: TRBV11-2
J: TRBJ1-1
CDR3: CASSLDRWASYTEAFF
DNA: TGTGCCAGCAGCTTAGATAGGTGGGCCAGCTACACTGAAGCTTTCTTT